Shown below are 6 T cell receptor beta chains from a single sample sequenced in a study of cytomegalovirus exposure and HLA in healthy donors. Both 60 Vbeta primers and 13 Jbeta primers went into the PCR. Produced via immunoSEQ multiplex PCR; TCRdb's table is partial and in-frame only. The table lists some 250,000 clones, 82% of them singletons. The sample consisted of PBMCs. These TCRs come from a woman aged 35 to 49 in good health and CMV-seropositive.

CDR3 in amino acids: CASNSEAAGEDEQFF. The CDR3 DNA sequence: TGTGCCAGTAATTCTGAGGCAGCGGGAGAAGATGAGCAGTTCTTC. V and J are TRBV19 and TRBJ2-1; 8 nucleotides agree with TRBD2. The CDR3 extends over 15 amino acids. V trimming: 7 bases; J trimming: 8 bases; junction bases outside the gene matches: 13. Germline V gives CDR1 LNHDA, CDR2 SQIVND (reference sequence).

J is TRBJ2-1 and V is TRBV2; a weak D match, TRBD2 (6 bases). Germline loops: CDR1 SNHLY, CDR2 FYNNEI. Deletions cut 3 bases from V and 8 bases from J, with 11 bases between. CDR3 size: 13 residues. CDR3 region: CASSDGGSHEQFF. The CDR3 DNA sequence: TGTGCCAGCAGTGACGGAGGGAGTCATGAGCAGTTCTTC.

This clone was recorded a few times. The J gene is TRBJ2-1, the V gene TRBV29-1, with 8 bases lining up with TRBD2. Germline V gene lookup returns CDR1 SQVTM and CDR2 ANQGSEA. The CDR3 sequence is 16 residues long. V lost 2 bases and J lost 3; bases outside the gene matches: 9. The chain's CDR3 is CSVEWGSGANYNEQFF. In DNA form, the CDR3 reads TGCAGCGTTGAATGGGGTAGCGGGGCAAACTACAATGAGCAGTTCTTC.

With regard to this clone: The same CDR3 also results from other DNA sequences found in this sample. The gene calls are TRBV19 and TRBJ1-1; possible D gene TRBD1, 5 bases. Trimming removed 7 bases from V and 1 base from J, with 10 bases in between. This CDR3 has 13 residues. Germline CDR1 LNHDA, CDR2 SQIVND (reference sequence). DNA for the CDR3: TGTGCCAGTATAGGCACAGGGAACACTGAAGCTTTCTTT. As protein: CASIGTGNTEAFF.

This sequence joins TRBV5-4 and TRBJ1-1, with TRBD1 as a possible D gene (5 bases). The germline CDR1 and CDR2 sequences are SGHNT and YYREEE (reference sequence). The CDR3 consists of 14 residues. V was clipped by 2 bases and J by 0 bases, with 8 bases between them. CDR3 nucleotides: TGTGCCAGCAGCTTTGACAGAGTGAACACTGAAGCTTTCTTT. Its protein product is CASSFDRVNTEAFF.

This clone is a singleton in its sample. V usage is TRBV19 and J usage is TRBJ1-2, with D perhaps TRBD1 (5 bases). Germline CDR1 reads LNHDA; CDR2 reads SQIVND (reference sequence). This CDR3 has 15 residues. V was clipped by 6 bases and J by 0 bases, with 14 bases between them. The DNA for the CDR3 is TGTGCCAGTAGCCCCAGGGAGGAGGCTAACTATGGCTACACCTTC. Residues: CASSPREEANYGYTF.